Described below is a single T cell receptor (beta chain) sequence and its context. Antigen specificity is unknown. The data were obtained in a study of cytomegalovirus exposure and HLA in healthy donors. Across the whole study: Unique TCRs numbering around 80 million, obtained from HLA-typed donors, made up an early data release. Assignment to the Caucasian-associated ancestry cluster applied to more than 75% of the approximately 390 genotyped donors. Whole-study findings and limits: In presence/absence analyses, roughly uniform sequencing depth across donors was assumed.

Primers: 60 Vbeta forward and 13 Jbeta reverse. Here immunoSEQ multiplex PCR was the method, and the copy in TCRdb shows in-frame clones only, minus some. The sample contains fewer than 80,000 clones, 67% of which appear only once. This TCR was sampled from a woman aged 50 to 60 in good health and CMV-seropositive. Sequences were obtained from PBMCs.

The CDR3 bases are TGCGCCAGCAGCCAAGGGCACATTAGCAATCAGCCCCAGCATTTT. Protein sequence: CASSQGHISNQPQHF. V gene TRBV4-1 combines with J gene TRBJ1-5; D remains unclear. This CDR3 spans 15 amino acids. Trimming removed 1 base from V and 0 bases from J, with 7 bases in between. The germline gives CDR1 MGHRA, CDR2 YSYEKL.